The sequence of this T cell receptor beta chain was determined in a study of molecular identifiers for immune sequencing clone quantification. Findings and limits, study-wide: In CMV-specific effectors, clones above 20 copies held over 97% of molecules; naive, under 1%.

Sorted cells numbering 20,000 to 1,000,000, with 10%, 30% or 50% RNA, yielded the naive CD8 libraries. Naive CD8 T cells underwent sorting with the CD8+CD4-CCR7+CD45RA+ definition. In regard to this clonotype: Its antigen is currently unknown. The CDR3 ends on some other residue instead of the conserved phenylalanine or tryptophan, so this is likely a read error.

The CDR3 contains 15 residues. V shed 1 base and J shed 6 bases, with 14 bases lying between them. Per germline, CDR1 KGHSH and CDR2 LQKENI. TCRdb re-called the PCR reads with MiXCR, one entry per CDR3 protein. The sample contains some 320,000 distinct CDR3 sequences, about a quarter of which appear only once. The specimen was naive CD8+ T cells from blood, with Jurkat cell RNA spiked in. Subset denoted: FACS-sorted CD8+CD4-CCR7+CD45RA+ naive T cells. This receptor was identified in a human donor in good health. Some libraries in this study had Jurkat cell RNA spiked in. This rearrangement joins TRBV18 to TRBJ2-3, with D perhaps being TRBD1 or TRBD2 (5 bases each). The chain's CDR3 is CASSPRDEPVDTQYL. In DNA form, the CDR3 reads TGTGCCAGCTCACCACGGGACGAACCCGTCGATACGCAGTATCTT.